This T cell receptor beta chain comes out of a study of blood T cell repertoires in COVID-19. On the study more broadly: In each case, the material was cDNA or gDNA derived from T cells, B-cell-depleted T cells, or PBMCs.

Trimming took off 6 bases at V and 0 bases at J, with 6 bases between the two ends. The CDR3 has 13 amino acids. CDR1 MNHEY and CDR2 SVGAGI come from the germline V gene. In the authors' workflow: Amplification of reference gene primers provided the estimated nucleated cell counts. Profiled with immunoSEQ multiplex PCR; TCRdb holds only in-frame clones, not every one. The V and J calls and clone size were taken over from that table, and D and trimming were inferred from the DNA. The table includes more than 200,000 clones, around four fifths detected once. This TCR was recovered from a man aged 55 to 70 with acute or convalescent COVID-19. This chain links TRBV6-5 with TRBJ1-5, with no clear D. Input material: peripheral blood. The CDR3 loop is CASRLDSNQPQHF. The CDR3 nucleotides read TGTGCCAGCAGACTAGATAGCAATCAGCCCCAGCATTTT.